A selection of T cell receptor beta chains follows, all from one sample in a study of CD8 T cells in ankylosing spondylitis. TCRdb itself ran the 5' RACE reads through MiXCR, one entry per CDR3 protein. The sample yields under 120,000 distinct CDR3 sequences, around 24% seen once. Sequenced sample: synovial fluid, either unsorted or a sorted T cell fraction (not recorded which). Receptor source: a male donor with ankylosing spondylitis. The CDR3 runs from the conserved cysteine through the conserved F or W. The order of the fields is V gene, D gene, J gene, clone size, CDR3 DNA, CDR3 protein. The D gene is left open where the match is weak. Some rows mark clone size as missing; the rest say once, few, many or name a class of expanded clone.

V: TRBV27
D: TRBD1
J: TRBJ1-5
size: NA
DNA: TGTGCCAGCAGCGCCGGACAGGGGTACAATCAGCCCCAGCATTTT
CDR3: CASSAGQGYNQPQHF

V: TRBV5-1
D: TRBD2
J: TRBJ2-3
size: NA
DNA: TGCGCCAGCAGCCTGACTAGCGGCCGGGGACCCGATACGCAGTATTTT
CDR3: CASSLTSGRGPDTQYF

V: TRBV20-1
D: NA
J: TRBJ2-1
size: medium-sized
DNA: TGCAGTGCTGGGGACCGCGGGGATGAGCAGTTCTTC
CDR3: CSAGDRGDEQFF

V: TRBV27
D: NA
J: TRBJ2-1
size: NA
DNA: TGTGCCAGCAGACAAAGTCAAGGGGAGCAGTTCTTC
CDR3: CASRQSQGEQFF

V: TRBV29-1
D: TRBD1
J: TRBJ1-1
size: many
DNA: TGCAGCGTTGAAGAATACAGGGGGGAATGGGCTTTCTTT
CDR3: CSVEEYRGEWAFF

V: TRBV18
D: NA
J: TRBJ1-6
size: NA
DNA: TGTGCCAGCTCACCACGGACGGTGGGTGATGGTTCACCCCTCCACTTT
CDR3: CASSPRTVGDGSPLHF

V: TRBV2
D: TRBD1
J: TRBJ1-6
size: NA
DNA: TGTGCCAGCAGGCGGGACAGCACCTATTCACCCCTCCACTTT
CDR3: CASRRDSTYSPLHF

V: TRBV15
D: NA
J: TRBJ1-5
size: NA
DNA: TGTGCCACCAGCAGAGATGTGAGTCAGCCCCAGCATTTT
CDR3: CATSRDVSQPQHF

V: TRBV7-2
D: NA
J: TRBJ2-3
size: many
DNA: TGTGCCAGCAGCTTAGCGGGATTAAACACAGATACGCAGTATTTT
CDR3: CASSLAGLNTDTQYF

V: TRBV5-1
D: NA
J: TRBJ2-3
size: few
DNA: TGCGCCACTACCCGAGGGGGGAGCACAGATACGCAGTATTTT
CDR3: CATTRGGSTDTQYF

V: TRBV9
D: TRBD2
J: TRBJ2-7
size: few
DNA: TGTGCCAGCAGCGGCCTTAGCGGGAGTTACTACGAGCAGTACTTC
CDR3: CASSGLSGSYYEQYF

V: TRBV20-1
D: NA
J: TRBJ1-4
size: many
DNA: TGCAGTGTAAAGGGGGGGGAAAAACTGTTTTTT
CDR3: CSVKGGEKLFF

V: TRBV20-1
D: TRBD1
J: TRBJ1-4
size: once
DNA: TGCAGTGCTAGCGGGGACAGCCTTAATGAAAAACTGTTTTTT
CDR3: CSASGDSLNEKLFF

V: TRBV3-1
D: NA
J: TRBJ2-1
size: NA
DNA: TGTGCCAGCAGCCAAGCCACTGTATCCAATGAGCAGTTCTTC
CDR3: CASSQATVSNEQFF

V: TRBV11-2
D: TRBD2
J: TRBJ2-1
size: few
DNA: TGTGCCAGCAGCATAAGTATGCTAGCGGGGAGCTCCTACAATGAGCAGTTCTTC
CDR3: CASSISMLAGSSYNEQFF

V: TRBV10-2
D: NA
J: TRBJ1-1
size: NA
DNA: TGCGCCAGCAGTGAGTTTGCAGCCGACGCTTTCTTT
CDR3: CASSEFAADAFF

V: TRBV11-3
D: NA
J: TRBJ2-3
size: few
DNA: TGTGCCAGCAGCTTAAGCGGCACCACAGATACGCAGTATTTT
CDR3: CASSLSGTTDTQYF

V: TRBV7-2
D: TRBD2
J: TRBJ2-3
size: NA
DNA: TGTGCCAGCAGCGCGCGACTAGCGGGAGTGTTAGCAGATACGCAGTATTTT
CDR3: CASSARLAGVLADTQYF

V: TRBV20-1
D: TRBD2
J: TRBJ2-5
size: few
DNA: TGCAGTGCTAGTAGACTAGCGGGATGGCAGACCCAGTACTTC
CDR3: CSASRLAGWQTQYF

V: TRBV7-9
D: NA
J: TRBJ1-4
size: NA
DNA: TGTGCCAGCAGCGTGGGTCGGCCTCTAAATGAAAAACTGTTTTTT
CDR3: CASSVGRPLNEKLFF

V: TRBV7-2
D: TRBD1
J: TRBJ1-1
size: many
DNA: TGTGCCAGCAGCAAGGACAGGGCTGGGTCTGAAGCTTTCTTT
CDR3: CASSKDRAGSEAFF

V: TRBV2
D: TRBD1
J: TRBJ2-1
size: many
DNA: TGTGCCAGCAAGAATGGCAGGGGGCGACGCCCTCCTTTCAATGAGCAGTTCTTC
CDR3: CASKNGRGRRPPFNEQFF

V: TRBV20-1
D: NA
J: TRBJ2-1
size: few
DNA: TGCAGTGCTAGAACCCGATCTGACAGATACAATGAGCAGTTCTTC
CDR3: CSARTRSDRYNEQFF

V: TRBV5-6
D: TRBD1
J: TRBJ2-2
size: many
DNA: TGTGCCAGCAGCGCAGGGGGCACCGGGGAGCTGTTTTTT
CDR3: CASSAGGTGELFF

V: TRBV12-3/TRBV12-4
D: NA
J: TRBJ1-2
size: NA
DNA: TGTGCCAGCAGCCCTCACGACAGTCAGGGAGATGGCTACACCTTC
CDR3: CASSPHDSQGDGYTF

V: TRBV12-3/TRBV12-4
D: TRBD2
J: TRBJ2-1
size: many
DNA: TGTGCCAGCAAGCGGGAGTTCAACAATGAGCAGTTCTTC
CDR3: CASKREFNNEQFF

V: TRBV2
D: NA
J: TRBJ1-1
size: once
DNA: TGTGCCAGCAGTGAAGTCCAGGGCCCGCCCTCTTTGACCACTGAAGCTTTCTTT
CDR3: CASSEVQGPPSLTTEAFF

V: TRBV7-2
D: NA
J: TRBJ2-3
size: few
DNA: TGTGCCAGCAGCTGGCTTAAAACGGGAGTTGGCACAGATACGCAGTATTTT
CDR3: CASSWLKTGVGTDTQYF

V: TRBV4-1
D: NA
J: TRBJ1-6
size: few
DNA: TGCGCCAGCAGCCAAGATGGTCAGCCGGGTAATTCACCCCTCCACTTT
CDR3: CASSQDGQPGNSPLHF

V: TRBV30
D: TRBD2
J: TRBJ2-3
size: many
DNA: TGTGCCTGGCGACTAGCGGGAGGTTCGGGGACGCAGTATTTT
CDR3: CAWRLAGGSGTQYF

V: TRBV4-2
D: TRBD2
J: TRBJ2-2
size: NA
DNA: TGTGCCAGCAGCCAAGGGAGACTAGCAACATCCGGGGAGCTGTTTTTT
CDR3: CASSQGRLATSGELFF

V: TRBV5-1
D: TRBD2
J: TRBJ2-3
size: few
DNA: TGCGCCAGCAGCTTTGGACTAGCGGGCACAGATACGCAGTATTTT
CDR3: CASSFGLAGTDTQYF

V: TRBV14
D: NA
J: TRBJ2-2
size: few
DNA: TGTGCCAGCAGCCAAGATACAGCGAACACCGGGGAGCTGTTTTTT
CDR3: CASSQDTANTGELFF

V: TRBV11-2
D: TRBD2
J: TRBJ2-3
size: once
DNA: TGTGCCAGCAGCTTATGGTCTAGCGGGAGGACTAGCACAGATACGCAGTATTTT
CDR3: CASSLWSSGRTSTDTQYF

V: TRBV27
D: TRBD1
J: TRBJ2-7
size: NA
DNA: TGTGCCAGCAGATGGACAGGGAAGACCTACGAGCAGTACTTC
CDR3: CASRWTGKTYEQYF

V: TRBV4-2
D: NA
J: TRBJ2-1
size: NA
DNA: TGTGCCAGCAGCCAAGGAGTGGGGGCTGAGCAGTTCTTC
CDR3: CASSQGVGAEQFF

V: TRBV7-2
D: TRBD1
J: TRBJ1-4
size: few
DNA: TGTGCCAGCAGCCCTAGACAGGGAGAAGGTGAAAAACTGTTTTTT
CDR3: CASSPRQGEGEKLFF

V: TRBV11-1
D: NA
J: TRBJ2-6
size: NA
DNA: TGTGCCAGCAGCTTAAGGGCAGCCTCTGGGGCCAACGTCCTGACTTTC
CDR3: CASSLRAASGANVLTF

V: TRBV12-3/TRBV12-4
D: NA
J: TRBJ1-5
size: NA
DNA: TGTGCCAGCAGTAGCCGGGCAGGTAGGCGGAATCAGCCCCAGCATTTT
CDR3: CASSSRAGRRNQPQHF

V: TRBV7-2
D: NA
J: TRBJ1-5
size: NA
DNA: TGTGCCAGCAGCTTGGGGGGCGGAGATAGCAATCAGCCCCAGCATTTT
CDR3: CASSLGGGDSNQPQHF

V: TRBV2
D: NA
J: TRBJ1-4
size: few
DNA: TGTGCCAGCTTGGATGGTAGTGTGACTAATGAAAAACTGTTTTTT
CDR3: CASLDGSVTNEKLFF

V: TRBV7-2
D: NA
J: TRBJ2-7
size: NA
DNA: TGTGCCAGCAGCTCCGGACCCTCTCGCAGGGAGCAGTACTTC
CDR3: CASSSGPSRREQYF